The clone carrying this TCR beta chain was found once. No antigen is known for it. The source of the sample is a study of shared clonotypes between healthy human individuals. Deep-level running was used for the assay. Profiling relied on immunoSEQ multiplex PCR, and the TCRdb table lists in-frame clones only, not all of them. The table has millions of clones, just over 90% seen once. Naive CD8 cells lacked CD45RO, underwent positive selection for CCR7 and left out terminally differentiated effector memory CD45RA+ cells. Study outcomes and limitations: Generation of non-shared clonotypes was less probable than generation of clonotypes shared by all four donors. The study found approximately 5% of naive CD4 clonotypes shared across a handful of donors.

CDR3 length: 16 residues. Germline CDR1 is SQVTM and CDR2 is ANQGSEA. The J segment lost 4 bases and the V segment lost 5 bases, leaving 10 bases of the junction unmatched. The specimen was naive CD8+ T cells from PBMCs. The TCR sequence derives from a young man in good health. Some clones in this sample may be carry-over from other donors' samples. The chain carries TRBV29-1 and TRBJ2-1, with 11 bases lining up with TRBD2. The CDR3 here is CSVLGLAEISYNEQFF. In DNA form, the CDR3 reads TGCAGCGTTCTGGGACTAGCGGAAATAAGTTACAATGAGCAGTTCTTC.